The 9 T cell receptor beta chains presented below share a single source sample, sequenced in a study of STAT3 mutations in large granular lymphocyte leukemia. Here immunoSEQ multiplex PCR was the method, and the copy in TCRdb shows in-frame clones only, minus some. Altogether 35,000 or so clones are present, 70% to 90% being singletons, with the ten largest covering roughly 0.4%. Overall study results and limits: In T-cell large granular lymphocyte leukemia, about half of patients showed multiple immunodominant subclonotypes.

For these TCRs, the target antigens are not known. The sequenced sample was PBMCs. The receptors derive from a human donor with T large granular lymphocyte leukemia. Some clones in this sample may be carry-over from other donors' samples.

This clone has more than one count but fewer than ten. This rearrangement joins TRBV2 to TRBJ2-5, with unresolved D. This CDR3 comprises 13 residues. Trimming pared 11 bases from V and 1 base from J, leaving 14 bases between. Germline loops: CDR1 SNHLY, CDR2 FYNNEI. For the CDR3, the DNA is TGTGCCGGCGCCGGGCAGAGCCAAGAGACCCAGTACTTC. It specifies CAGAGQSQETQYF.

The chain carries TRBV10-3 and TRBJ2-7, with TRBD2 matching over 7 bases. CDR1 is ENHRY, CDR2 SYGVKD, per germline. V dropped 11 bases and J dropped 4; count of bases not matched to a gene: 11. This CDR3 comprises 13 residues. This CDR3 is CAATGTNLYEQYF. CDR3 DNA: TGTGCCGCCACCGGGACTAACCTTTACGAGCAGTACTTC.

This rearrangement joins TRBV6-5 to TRBJ1-2; unclear D gene. The V end lost 1 base, the J end lost 1 base, and 10 bases lay between the germline ends. The germline CDR1 and CDR2 sequences are MNHEY and SVGAGI. The CDR3 has 15 amino acids. In nucleotides, the CDR3 is TGTGCCAGCAGTTACTACTCCAATATTAACTATGGCTACACCTTC. This translates into CASSYYSNINYGYTF.

This clone was detected only once. V is TRBV18 and J is TRBJ1-1, with D maybe TRBD1 (6 bases). Germline assignment: CDR1 KGHSH and CDR2 LQKENI. This CDR3 has 16 amino acids. Trimming cost V 4 bases and J 3 bases, with 18 bases left between them. The CDR3: CASSLKGGGTHTEAFF. CDR3 bases: TGTGCCAGCTCACTCAAGGGGGGAGGGACGCACACTGAAGCTTTCTTT.

The V and J genes are TRBV11-3 and TRBJ2-3; a possible D gene is TRBD2 (5 bases). The germline V and J ends were trimmed by 5 bases and 4 bases, with 7 bases remaining between them. Germline V lookup: CDR1 SGHNT, CDR2 YENEEA. This CDR3 region has 12 residues. CDR3: CASSRGADTQYF. In nucleotides, the CDR3 is TGTGCCAGCAGCCGGGGAGCAGATACGCAGTATTTT.

This clone is a singleton in its sample. The rearrangement joins TRBV7-2 to TRBJ2-7; TRBD1 matches 7 bases. The CDR3 extends over 14 amino acids. The J segment lost 4 bases and the V segment lost 5 bases, leaving 8 bases of the junction unmatched. CDR1 is SGHTA, CDR2 FQGNSA, per germline. The CDR3, as DNA: TGTGCCAGCAGCCGAACAGGGGCGATGTACGAGCAGTACTTC. Translating gives CASSRTGAMYEQYF.

The chain carries TRBV19 and TRBJ1-6; perhaps TRBD1 as D (5 bases). V was shortened by 2 bases and J by 8 bases, with 16 bases between the two germline ends. This CDR3 region has 16 residues. Germline V gene sequence: CDR1 LNHDA, CDR2 SQIVND (reference sequence). This chain's CDR3 is CASSILTGTEDSPLHF. The DNA of the CDR3 is TGTGCCAGTAGTATACTCACCGGGACGGAAGATTCACCCCTCCACTTT.

V and J are TRBV28 and TRBJ1-3, with D unclear. Germline V gives CDR1 MDHEN, CDR2 SYDVKM. V was trimmed by 5 bases and J by 4 bases, leaving 12 bases between them. The CDR3 sequence is 14 residues long. In nucleotides, the CDR3 is TGTGCCAGCAGTCCCCTATTCCCCGGAAACACCATATATTTT. Translated, it gives CASSPLFPGNTIYF.

The chain is built from TRBV5-1 and TRBJ2-1; 8 nucleotides match TRBD1. Trimming removed 2 bases from V and 9 bases from J; junction bases left unmatched: 7. CDR1 is SGHRS and CDR2 is YFSETQ in the germline V gene. The CDR3 has 14 amino acids. The CDR3 spells CASSFETGAAEQFF. The CDR3 DNA reads as TGCGCCAGCAGCTTCGAGACAGGGGCTGCTGAGCAGTTCTTC.